This TCR beta chain was identified during a study of blood T cell repertoires in COVID-19. Study summary: COVID-19 samples, acute and convalescent, were from the United States, Italy and Spain. Nucleic acid was either cDNA or gDNA, and it came from T cells, B-cell-depleted T cells, or PBMCs.

This CDR3 region has 16 residues. Germline V gene sequence: CDR1 MNHEY, CDR2 SVGAGI. The V end was cut by 0 bases, the J end by 6 bases, with 15 bases between. Some clones are missing from TCRdb's copy, which holds only in-frame ones; the method was immunoSEQ multiplex PCR. The profile shows 70,000 to 75,000 clones, roughly 83% of them singletons. Sequencing input: peripheral blood. This sequence originates from a man aged 65 to 79 with acute or convalescent COVID-19. The rearrangement links TRBV6-5 to TRBJ2-1, with D tentatively TRBD2 (6 bases). CDR3 sequence reads: CASSYSGGTSPNEQFF. DNA for the CDR3: TGTGCCAGCAGTTACTCGGGCGGGACCTCCCCCAATGAGCAGTTCTTC.